A single sample gave rise to the 31 T cell receptor beta chains below, sequenced in a study of cytomegalovirus exposure and HLA in healthy donors. A multiplex PCR was run with 60 Vbeta primers and 13 Jbeta primers. Data came from immunoSEQ multiplex PCR; TCRdb stores just in-frame clones and leaves some out. The table lists tens of thousands of clones, around four fifths of them singletons. The sequencing sample was made of PBMCs. These receptors were obtained from a man younger than 40 in good health and CMV-seronegative.

The rearrangement uses TRBV18 and TRBJ2-7, with 7 positions matching TRBD1. There are 17 residues in the CDR3. Germline lookup yields CDR1 KGHSH and CDR2 LQKENI. Unmatched junction bases numbered 12, after V lost 3 bases and J lost 1 base. The CDR3 DNA reads as TGTGCCAGCTCACCTTTCGAATCGGGACAGTGGTCCTACGAGCAGTACTTC. Translating it yields CASSPFESGQWSYEQYF.

The chain carries TRBV18 and TRBJ2-7; D may be TRBD2 (5 bases). There are 15 residues in the CDR3. V was cut by 2 bases and J by 1 base, with 12 bases left in between. Germline CDR1 reads KGHSH; CDR2 reads LQKENI. CDR3 nucleotides: TGTGCCAGCTCACCATCCGGAGGTTCTTCCTACGAGCAGTACTTC. Its protein product is CASSPSGGSSYEQYF.

The CDR3 DNA reads as TGTGCCATCAGTGAAAGCAACCCGGGGGGCTACACCTTC. This encodes CAISESNPGGYTF. V and J are TRBV10-3 and TRBJ1-2, with D uncertain. CDR3 length: 13 residues. V was trimmed by 3 bases and J by 8 bases, leaving 13 bases between them. The germline gives CDR1 ENHRY, CDR2 SYGVKD.

There are a few counts of this clone. The CDR3 loop is CASSLTAGSNQPQHF. CDR3 DNA: TGTGCCAGCAGTCTTACCGCAGGGTCCAATCAGCCCCAGCATTTT. The rearrangement links TRBV6-5 to TRBJ1-5, with a possible D match to TRBD1 (5 bases). V was clipped by 5 bases and J by 3 bases, with 14 bases between them. The CDR3 runs to 15 residues. Looked up from germline, CDR1 is MNHEY and CDR2 is SVGAGI.

The V gene is TRBV7-8, the J gene TRBJ2-7; 11 bases align to TRBD2. The CDR3 extends over 15 amino acids. The V and J ends lost 7 bases and 2 bases, in that order; junction bases with no gene match: 7. Germline CDR1 and CDR2: SGHVS and FQNEAQ. The CDR3 sequence: CASTLAGGPTYEQYF. The CDR3 DNA reads TGTGCCAGCACTCTAGCGGGGGGCCCAACCTACGAGCAGTACTTC.

The chain couples TRBV5-6 to TRBJ2-5; 9 nucleotides agree with TRBD2. The CDR3 length is 17 residues. CDR1 SGHDT and CDR2 YYEEEE come from the germline V gene. The junction had 11 bases not matched to a gene; V was cut back by 1 base and J by 4 bases. The CDR3 DNA follows: TGTGCCAGCAGCTTGTTTGGGTTAGCGGGAGACGGAGAGACCCAGTACTTC. Protein: CASSLFGLAGDGETQYF.

The sample holds a few counts of this clone. This chain uses TRBV25-1 with TRBJ2-1, with 10 bases matching TRBD2. The CDR3 totals 16 residues. Germline-derived CDR1 and CDR2 are MGHDK and SYGVNS. The V gene end was trimmed by 4 bases and the J gene end by 3 bases; junction bases not matched to a gene: 6. CDR3 sequence: CASSAFTSGDYNEQFF. The CDR3 DNA reads as TGTGCCAGCAGTGCGTTTACTAGCGGGGACTACAATGAGCAGTTCTTC.

The V call is TRBV9, the J call TRBJ2-1; 8 nucleotides line up with TRBD1. Losses at the gene ends were 0 bases for V and 7 bases for J; bases not matched to a gene: 9. The length of the CDR3 is 16 residues. The germline V gene has CDR1 SGDLS and CDR2 YYNGEE. DNA of the CDR3: TGTGCCAGCAGCGTAGTGGGTCAGGGGGCATTAAATGAGCAGTTCTTC. Its protein product is CASSVVGQGALNEQFF.

The count of this clone is one. The chain uses TRBV29-1 and TRBJ2-2, with a tentative D call TRBD1 (6 bases). Germline assignment: CDR1 SQVTM and CDR2 ANQGSEA. The CDR3 loop spans 15 amino acids. With 1 base removed from V and 5 bases from J, the gap between germline ends came to 14 bases. DNA of the CDR3: TGCAGCGTTGAAGTGCAGGGGTTTAAAACCGGGGAGCTGTTTTTT. Encoded protein: CSVEVQGFKTGELFF.

The gene calls are TRBV7-9 and TRBJ2-1; 7 bases map to TRBD2. The V gene end was trimmed by 3 bases and the J gene end by 8 bases; junction bases not matched to a gene: 16. Per the germline V gene, CDR1 is SEHNR and CDR2 is FQNEAQ (reference sequence). The CDR3 is made up of 17 amino acids. CDR3 sequence reads: CASSFGPGGRGGHEQFF. The CDR3 bases are TGTGCCAGCAGCTTTGGTCCCGGCGGGAGAGGTGGCCATGAGCAGTTCTTC.

The chain carries TRBV28 and TRBJ1-5; D call uncertain. There are 13 residues in the CDR3. The V end was cut by 2 bases, the J end by 9 bases, with 11 bases between. Germline values: CDR1 MDHEN, CDR2 SYDVKM. In DNA, the CDR3 is TGTGCCAGCAGTTTACTGCGGGTTGGGCCCCAGCATTTT. Translating gives CASSLLRVGPQHF.

V gene TRBV28 combines with J gene TRBJ1-1, with a possible D match to TRBD1 (5 bases). The CDR3 extends over 15 amino acids. Germline V gene lookup returns CDR1 MDHEN and CDR2 SYDVKM. V dropped 5 bases and J dropped 5 bases, with 18 bases sitting between them. CDR3 in amino acids: CASSAPRGTGTEAFF. CDR3 nucleotides: TGTGCCAGCAGTGCCCCCCGGGGGACGGGAACTGAAGCTTTCTTT.

The count of this clone is one. CDR3 in DNA: TGTGCCAGCAGCCGCCTCGGGGTTGCTGAAGCTTTCTTT. Translated: CASSRLGVAEAFF. The rearrangement links TRBV7-9 to TRBJ1-1; D uncertain. The V gene lost 5 bases and the J gene lost 6 bases, with 13 bases spanning the gap. This CDR3 spans 13 amino acids. The V gene's germline CDR1 is SEHNR and CDR2 FQNEAQ (reference sequence).

The V and J genes are TRBV7-2 and TRBJ2-5; TRBD1 matches at 9 bases. Judging by the DNA end, TRBJ2-7 fits better; the J call may be wrong. The CDR3 length is 14 residues. From germline, CDR1 is SGHTA and CDR2 FQGNSA. CDR3 nucleotides: TGTGCCAGCAGCTCCGGGACAGGGAACCGCGAGCAGTACTTC. Its translation: CASSSGTGNREQYF.

CDR3 sequence: CASSINRGAGYTF. Written as DNA, the CDR3 is TGTGCCAGTAGTATAAACAGGGGGGCTGGCTACACCTTC. V gene TRBV19 combines with J gene TRBJ1-2; 8 nucleotides match TRBD1. Germline trimming cut 2 bases from V and 7 bases from J; bases unmatched to any gene: 3. Germline V lookup: CDR1 LNHDA, CDR2 SQIVND (reference sequence). This CDR3 region has 13 residues.

This chain links TRBV29-1 with TRBJ2-5; 9 nucleotides agree with TRBD1. This CDR3 has 14 residues. Germline V lookup: CDR1 SQVTM, CDR2 ANQGSEA. V lost 4 bases, J lost 4 bases, and 7 bases stayed unmatched. The CDR3: CSVATGGEGETQYF. The CDR3 DNA is TGCAGCGTTGCGACAGGGGGAGAGGGAGAGACCCAGTACTTC.

The chain uses TRBV2 and TRBJ2-7; D is uncertain. The germline V and J ends were trimmed by 6 bases and 7 bases, with 10 bases remaining between them. The CDR3 runs 11 residues. Germline V gene data show CDR1 as SNHLY and CDR2 as FYNNEI. As DNA, the CDR3 is TGTGCCAGCAGCGCCGTCGGGGAGCAGTACTTC. Translating gives CASSAVGEQYF. The full variable domain, completed using reference TRBV2 and TRBJ2-7, is EPEVTQTPSHQVTQMGQEVILRCVPISNHLYFYWYRQILGQKVEFLVSFYNNEISEKSEIFDDQFSVERPDGSNFTLKIRSTKLEDSAMYFCASSAVGEQYFGPGTRLTVT.

In DNA, the CDR3 is TGCGCCAGCAGCTTAACAGGGGCGGACTACAATGAGCAGTTCTTC. This encodes CASSLTGADYNEQFF. The genes are TRBV5-1 and TRBJ2-1; TRBD1 aligns across 7 bases. With V trimmed by 2 bases and J by 3 bases, 5 bases remained unmatched. Germline V gene lookup returns CDR1 SGHRS and CDR2 YFSETQ. The length of the CDR3 is 15 residues.

This chain links TRBV29-1 with TRBJ2-4, with 9 bases fitting TRBD1. The CDR3 runs 12 residues. V dropped 7 bases and J dropped 6; count of bases not matched to a gene: 4. CDR1 is SQVTM and CDR2 is ANQGSEA in the germline V gene. CDR3 sequence: CSAGTGTNIQYF. The CDR3 DNA reads as TGCAGCGCCGGGACAGGGACAAACATTCAGTACTTC.

This clone was counted a few times. V usage is TRBV7-2 and J usage is TRBJ1-2, with TRBD1 matching over 7 bases. V was clipped by 5 bases and J by 3 bases; unmatched bases: 3. From germline, CDR1 is SGHTA and CDR2 FQGNSA. This CDR3 contains 13 residues. Written as DNA, the CDR3 is TGTGCCAGCAGCCTCGACAGGGACTATGGCTACACCTTC. Translated: CASSLDRDYGYTF.

To note about this clone: Other DNA sequences within the sample encode an identical CDR3. The CDR3: CASSPPPGNEQFF. The CDR3 DNA reads as TGTGCCAGCTCACCACCCCCCGGGAATGAGCAGTTCTTC. This sequence joins TRBV18 and TRBJ2-1, with D unresolved. The CDR3 covers 13 residues. Germline-derived CDR1 and CDR2 are KGHSH and LQKENI. Trimming stripped 0 bases from V and 7 bases from J, with 7 bases between.

This chain uses TRBV2 with TRBJ1-2; D may be TRBD1 (6 bases). CDR1 and CDR2 from the germline V gene are SNHLY and FYNNEI. CDR3 length: 14 amino acids. The V gene lost 7 bases and the J gene lost 0 bases, with 12 bases spanning the gap. The DNA for the CDR3 is TGTGCCAGCACTGGACAGCTAGCTAACTATGGCTACACCTTC. Translating it yields CASTGQLANYGYTF.

V gene TRBV27 combines with J gene TRBJ1-1, with 8 bases identical to TRBD1. Germline values: CDR1 MNHEY, CDR2 SMNVEV (reference sequence). The CDR3 extends over 14 amino acids. The J segment lost 7 bases and the V segment lost 6 bases, leaving 10 bases of the junction unmatched. CDR3 region: CASRRDRPGNEAFF. The DNA for the CDR3 is TGTGCCAGCAGGCGGGACAGGCCAGGGAATGAAGCTTTCTTT.

The chain links TRBV19 to TRBJ1-6; a weak D match, TRBD1 (5 bases). With 5 bases removed from V and 7 bases from J, the gap between germline ends came to 24 bases. The CDR3 runs to 18 residues. Germline V gives CDR1 LNHDA, CDR2 SQIVND (reference sequence). CDR3: CASSGSPGGGPPNSPLHF. The CDR3 nucleotides are TGTGCCAGTAGTGGATCGCCGGGCGGGGGTCCTCCGAATTCACCCCTCCACTTT.

The chain couples TRBV5-4 to TRBJ1-5; TRBD1 agrees at 7 bases. Losses at the gene ends were 4 bases for V and 0 bases for J; bases not matched to a gene: 1. The CDR3 is 14 amino acids. From germline, CDR1 is SGHNT and CDR2 YYREEE (reference sequence). The CDR3 bases are TGTGCCAGCAGCACAGGGGATAGCAATCAGCCCCAGCATTTT. It translates to CASSTGDSNQPQHF.

The chain employs TRBV28 and TRBJ1-6; D gene uncertain. The V gene lost 2 bases and the J gene lost 3 bases, with 8 bases spanning the gap. Germline V lookup: CDR1 MDHEN, CDR2 SYDVKM. The CDR3 is made up of 15 amino acids. Written as DNA, the CDR3 is TGTGCCAGCAGTTTAGCCAGGTTCTATAATTCACCCCTCCACTTT. Its protein is CASSLARFYNSPLHF. Full variable domain (rest looked up from reference TRBV28 and TRBJ1-6): DVKVTQSSRYLVKRTGEKVFLECVQDMDHENMFWYRQDPGLGLRLIYFSYDVKMKEKGDIPEGYSVSREKKERFSLILESASTNQTSMYLCASSLARFYNSPLHFGNGTRLTVT.

The gene calls are TRBV7-2 and TRBJ1-2; 7 positions match TRBD1. The junction had 10 bases not matched to a gene; V was cut back by 5 bases and J by 1 base. The CDR3 runs 16 residues. The germline CDR1 and CDR2 sequences are SGHTA and FQGNSA. The CDR3 spells CASSPPGGAVNYGYTF. The DNA for the CDR3 is TGTGCCAGCAGCCCCCCAGGGGGTGCGGTTAACTATGGCTACACCTTC.

The chain joins TRBV5-4 to TRBJ2-1; D unresolved. The CDR3 consists of 13 residues. Trimming shortened V by 0 bases and J by 5 bases, and 6 bases separated the two germline ends. Germline V CDR1 and CDR2: SGHNT, YYREEE (reference sequence). The CDR3 region has the DNA TGTGCCAGCAGCTTGGCTATCCACAATGAGCAGTTCTTC. Its translation is CASSLAIHNEQFF.

The chain carries TRBV4-3 and TRBJ2-1; perhaps TRBD2 as D (5 bases). Germline CDR1 is LGHNA and CDR2 is YSLEER. This CDR3 is built from 15 residues. V was clipped by 4 bases and J by 4 bases, with 14 bases between them. CDR3 region: CASSLRTGGYNEQFF. CDR3 bases: TGCGCCAGCAGCCTGCGGACTGGAGGATACAATGAGCAGTTCTTC.

This clone was found once. The chain combines TRBV7-3 with TRBJ2-5; TRBD2 matches at 8 bases. The ends lost 5 bases at V and 4 bases at J; junction bases unmatched: 12. The CDR3 has 16 amino acids. Per the germline V gene, CDR1 is SGHTA and CDR2 is FQGTGA. CDR3 sequence reads: CASSRLGGGPGETQYF. For the CDR3, the DNA is TGTGCCAGCAGCCGGTTGGGCGGGGGGCCGGGAGAGACCCAGTACTTC.

The V and J genes are TRBV13 and TRBJ1-2; 7 bases match TRBD1. Germline values: CDR1 PRHDT, CDR2 FYEKMQ (reference sequence). The CDR3 sequence is 17 residues long. Unmatched junction bases numbered 16, after V lost 5 bases and J lost 4 bases. The CDR3 loop reads CASSSQWDSLYGYGYTF. In DNA form, the CDR3 reads TGTGCCAGCAGCAGCCAATGGGACAGCTTGTACGGCTATGGCTACACCTTC.